This T cell receptor (beta chain) was documented in a study of blood T cells in healthy people across ages. CDR1 and CDR2 (germline): SGHTA, FQGNSA. Trimming removed 5 bases at V and 2 bases at J, with 19 bases between. The CDR3 sequence is 16 residues long. With a J-beta primer mix and a sample-barcoded 5' primer, a second PCR ran about 6 to 11 cycles. TCRdb recomputed calls from the 5' RACE reads with MiXCR, one row per CDR3 protein. Counted here are 800,000 to 900,000 distinct CDR3 sequences, around 62% occurring once; the ten biggest clones make up approximately 30%. This sequence was found in a man between 25 and 39 years old in good health. This chain joins TRBV7-2 and TRBJ2-7, with unresolved D. Sequencing was performed on blood. This chain's CDR3 is CASSLWAPRTTYEQYF. CDR3 DNA sequence: TGTGCCAGCAGCCTGTGGGCACCGAGAACAACCTACGAGCAGTACTTC.